This TCR beta chain comes out of a study of response to subunit inactivated influenza vaccine. Study conclusions and caveats: The study's authors posited that every seasonal influenza vaccination enlists few new T cells.

The V end was cut by 5 bases, the J end by 3 bases, with 8 bases between. CDR3 length: 12 amino acids. CDR1 and CDR2 from the germline V gene are MDHEN and SYDVKM. This clonotype was seen more than once but under ten times. Its target is unknown. Using its own MiXCR run on the RT-PCR reads, TCRdb lists one record per CDR3 protein. The sample records around 300,000 distinct CDR3 sequences, 22% being singletons. The origin of this receptor is a man in his fifties or sixties who received an inactivated influenza vaccine. The gene calls are TRBV28 and TRBJ2-7, with D uncertain. The sample was PBMCs from blood, taken approximately 20 months after vaccination. CDR3 sequence: CASSAQYYEQYF. The DNA of the CDR3 is TGTGCCAGCAGTGCCCAGTACTACGAGCAGTACTTC.